Listed below are T cell receptor beta chains from one sample, sequenced in a study of early T cells in non-severe SARS-CoV-2 infection. TCRdb ran MiXCR on the 5' RACE reads and lists one entry per CDR3 protein. The data hold around 58,000 distinct CDR3 sequences, with about 7.7% observed a single time. Specimen: whole blood, collected at baseline. The receptors come from an adult who was a healthcare worker with PCR-confirmed SARS-CoV-2 infection or an uninfected control (not recorded which). The conserved cysteine and the conserved F or W are not part of the CDR3 here. The D gene is left open where the match is weak.

cdr3_aa	d_call	v_call	j_call
ASIDGLLAF	NA	TRBV2	TRBJ1-1
ASSRPGVAGGPDTQY	TRBD2	TRBV27	TRBJ2-3
ASRSGPKLDEQY	NA	TRBV6-2/TRBV6-3	TRBJ2-7
ASSEYRGSGANVLT	TRBD1	TRBV25-1	TRBJ2-6
ASSLAPGGPETGELF	NA	TRBV7-9	TRBJ2-2
SARDAGAENYNEQF	NA	TRBV20-1	TRBJ2-1
SADLAGPPDEQF	TRBD2	TRBV20-1	TRBJ2-1
ASSLYASGKDTQY	TRBD2	TRBV7-2	TRBJ2-3
ASSLAARYQETQY	NA	TRBV7-2	TRBJ2-5
ASSVRGSFTYNEQF	NA	TRBV9	TRBJ2-1
ASSELKHEQY	NA	TRBV25-1	TRBJ2-7
SVAWANQETQY	NA	TRBV29-1	TRBJ2-5
ASSIGSPDSTEAF	NA	TRBV19	TRBJ1-1
ATSDSSGLIYDQY	NA	TRBV24-1	TRBJ2-7
ATSRGGQGTGNTIY	TRBD1	TRBV15	TRBJ1-3
ASSLQATTDTQY	NA	TRBV7-9	TRBJ2-3
ASSQEEGNYGYT	NA	TRBV14	TRBJ1-2
SARDGGVQETQY	NA	TRBV20-1	TRBJ2-5
ASKPRTSSGELF	NA	TRBV27	TRBJ2-2
ASSLGGRTDTQY	NA	TRBV7-8	TRBJ2-3
ASSVGGLAADTQY	TRBD2	TRBV9	TRBJ2-3
ASSLEGQQETQY	NA	TRBV5-4	TRBJ2-5
ASSLGQTRYT	NA	TRBV9	TRBJ1-2
ASSEYAGDGIQY	NA	TRBV25-1	TRBJ2-4
ASSSGRGQVAYGYT	TRBD1	TRBV25-1	TRBJ1-2
SAATGLALNEQF	TRBD2	TRBV20-1	TRBJ2-1
ASSREGTDTQY	NA	TRBV11-3	TRBJ2-3
ATSAGTSGNTDTQY	TRBD2	TRBV15	TRBJ2-3
ASSYSTGSGELF	NA	TRBV6-5	TRBJ2-2
ASSTTSGVSGELF	NA	TRBV12-3/TRBV12-4	TRBJ2-2
ASSHMTGETYEQY	TRBD1	TRBV4-3	TRBJ2-7
ASSHPAGVHSYNSPLH	NA	TRBV4-2	TRBJ1-6
ASSERKDEQF	NA	TRBV2	TRBJ2-1
ASSPGQPYEQY	NA	TRBV5-1	TRBJ2-7
ASSQDTGTYNEQF	NA	TRBV4-2	TRBJ2-1
ASSPGPLEQY	NA	TRBV19	TRBJ2-7
ASSQTEGEQF	NA	TRBV3-1	TRBJ2-1
ASSRRLAASSYNEQF	TRBD2	TRBV5-1	TRBJ2-1
ASTDLGKRDGYEQY	TRBD2	TRBV25-1	TRBJ2-7
ASSLGGTSLNEQF	TRBD2	TRBV11-2	TRBJ2-1
SASSRVADSTDTQY	NA	TRBV20-1	TRBJ2-3
ASSSPPGELF	NA	TRBV7-3	TRBJ2-2
ASSLSGGESSYNEQF	TRBD2	TRBV27	TRBJ2-1
ASTENTEAF	NA	TRBV11-2	TRBJ1-1
ASNSGSETGELF	TRBD2	TRBV12-3/TRBV12-4	TRBJ2-2
ASSTRGQNTQY	NA	TRBV28	TRBJ2-3
ASRNLGVSPLH	NA	TRBV6-5	TRBJ1-6
ASRAQSTYEQY	NA	TRBV6-1	TRBJ2-7
ASSEPGQWEGIVGELF	TRBD1	TRBV25-1	TRBJ2-2
ASSEPYEQY	NA	TRBV2	TRBJ2-7
ASSYHREPKNIQY	NA	TRBV7-9	TRBJ2-4
ASSLRLGEKLF	NA	TRBV5-1	TRBJ1-4
SARELAGTYEQY	TRBD2	TRBV20-1	TRBJ2-7
ASRRDWGAEAF	NA	TRBV6-4	TRBJ1-1
ASSQGSAYDEQF	NA	TRBV7-2	TRBJ2-1